Listed here is a single T cell receptor (beta chain). What it binds is not known. CDR1 and CDR2 (germline): KGHSH, LQKENI. Trimming left V 2 bases short and J 5 bases short, with 12 bases between. This CDR3 comprises 14 residues. TCRdb ran MiXCR on the reads and lists one entry per CDR3 protein. This sample has about 260,000 distinct CDR3 sequences, with 12% to 15% found just once. This entry belongs to a study of T cell repertoires in cytomegalovirus infection. Study-level background: Matching HLA type and CMV infection were both indicated by public TCR beta signatures. Study outcomes and limitations: There were carriers of CMV plus the relevant HLA, and cumulative public TCR beta family frequency identified them. Dominating the ex vivo response were HLA-C-restricted CMV-specific TCR beta clonotypes.

The sequence came from a human donor in good health (CMV status not recorded). Some clones in this sample may be carry-over from other donors' samples. The sample was PBMCs. This chain uses TRBV18 with TRBJ1-1, with D hard to call. CDR3 region: CASSPEGRRTEAFF. CDR3 DNA sequence: TGTGCCAGCTCACCAGAGGGCAGGAGAACTGAAGCTTTCTTT.